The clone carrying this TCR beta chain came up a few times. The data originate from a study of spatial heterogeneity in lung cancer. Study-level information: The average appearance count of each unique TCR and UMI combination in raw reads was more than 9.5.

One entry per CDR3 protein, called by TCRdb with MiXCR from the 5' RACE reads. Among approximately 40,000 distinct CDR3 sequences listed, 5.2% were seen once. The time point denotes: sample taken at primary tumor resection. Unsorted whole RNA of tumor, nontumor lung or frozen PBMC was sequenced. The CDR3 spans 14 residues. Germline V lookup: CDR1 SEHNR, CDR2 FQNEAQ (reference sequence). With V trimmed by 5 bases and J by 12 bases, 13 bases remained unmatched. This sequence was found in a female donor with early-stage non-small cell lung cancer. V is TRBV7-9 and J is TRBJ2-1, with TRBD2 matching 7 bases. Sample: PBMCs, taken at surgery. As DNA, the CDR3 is TGTGCCAGCAGCCCTCGGACTAGTGCTCTTCGGCAGTTCTTC. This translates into CASSPRTSALRQFF.